The rows below give T cell receptor beta chains drawn from one sample of a study of blood T cell repertoires in COVID-19. Sequenced by immunoSEQ multiplex PCR; TCRdb stores in-frame clones only, minus some. The table lists some 150,000 clones, roughly 88% of them singletons. Sequencing was performed on PBMCs or T cells enriched from blood (not recorded which). The receptors here all came from a man between 45 and 60 years old who had recovered from COVID-19. Both conserved end residues are part of each CDR3. The order of the fields is CDR3 DNA, CDR3 protein, V gene, clone size, CDR3 length, J gene, D gene. D genes are given only for firm matches. Not all rows give a size; the values are once, few, many and, for expanded clones, a class.

cdr3_nt: TGTGCCAGCAGCTTAGGGCGGTTCCCCCCCGAGCAGTTCTTC
cdr3_aa: CASSLGRFPPEQFF
v_call: TRBV7-9
clone_size: NA
cdr3_length: 14
j_call: TRBJ2-1
d_call: NA

cdr3_nt: TGCGCCAGCAGCGACCAAGGGGCGCTTAATGAAAAACTGTTTTTT
cdr3_aa: CASSDQGALNEKLFF
v_call: TRBV5-1
clone_size: NA
cdr3_length: 15
j_call: TRBJ1-4
d_call: NA

cdr3_nt: TGTGCCAGCAGCTTAGGGACAGGCAATGAGCAGTTCTTC
cdr3_aa: CASSLGTGNEQFF
v_call: TRBV11-2
clone_size: NA
cdr3_length: 13
j_call: TRBJ2-1
d_call: TRBD1

cdr3_nt: TGCGCCAGCAGCCAAGATCGGGGGGGAGGCAATGAAAAACTGTTTTTT
cdr3_aa: CASSQDRGGGNEKLFF
v_call: TRBV4-1
clone_size: NA
cdr3_length: 16
j_call: TRBJ1-4
d_call: NA

cdr3_nt: TGTGCCTGGAGACAAGATGGACAGGGTTTCGGCTACACCTTC
cdr3_aa: CAWRQDGQGFGYTF
v_call: TRBV30
clone_size: NA
cdr3_length: 14
j_call: TRBJ1-2
d_call: TRBD1

cdr3_nt: TGTGCCAGCAGTGAACAGCAGGGGGTGTCCCACGAGCAGTACTTC
cdr3_aa: CASSEQQGVSHEQYF
v_call: TRBV2
clone_size: NA
cdr3_length: 15
j_call: TRBJ2-7
d_call: TRBD1

cdr3_nt: TGTGCCAGCAGCCTCCGCGGGGCGAACACTGAAGCTTTCTTT
cdr3_aa: CASSLRGANTEAFF
v_call: TRBV3-1/TRBV3-2
clone_size: few
cdr3_length: 14
j_call: TRBJ1-1
d_call: NA

cdr3_nt: TGTGCCAGCGAACAGTCCTACGAGCAGTACTTC
cdr3_aa: CASEQSYEQYF
v_call: TRBV11-2
clone_size: NA
cdr3_length: 11
j_call: TRBJ2-7
d_call: NA

cdr3_nt: TGTGCCAGCACCCCGGGGGGGGCGGGCACAGATACGCAGTATTTT
cdr3_aa: CASTPGGAGTDTQYF
v_call: TRBV28
clone_size: NA
cdr3_length: 15
j_call: TRBJ2-3
d_call: TRBD2

cdr3_nt: TGTGCCAGCAGCTTAACTTCGGAACAGAACTATGGCTACACCTTC
cdr3_aa: CASSLTSEQNYGYTF
v_call: TRBV7-3
clone_size: NA
cdr3_length: 15
j_call: TRBJ1-2
d_call: NA

cdr3_nt: TGTGCCAGCAGCTTACGGGAGGATGCTTTCTTT
cdr3_aa: CASSLREDAFF
v_call: TRBV7-9
clone_size: NA
cdr3_length: 11
j_call: TRBJ1-1
d_call: NA

cdr3_nt: TGTGCCAGCAGCGTAGCACAGGCCCAACCCTGGGGCTACACCTTC
cdr3_aa: CASSVAQAQPWGYTF
v_call: TRBV9
clone_size: NA
cdr3_length: 15
j_call: TRBJ1-2
d_call: NA

cdr3_nt: TGTGCCACCAGGCCAGCGGGGGGGGGCACAGATACGCAGTATTTT
cdr3_aa: CATRPAGGGTDTQYF
v_call: TRBV24-1
clone_size: few
cdr3_length: 15
j_call: TRBJ2-3
d_call: TRBD2

cdr3_nt: TGTGCCAGCTCACCGGGACAGGGGACTTCCTATGGCTACACCTTC
cdr3_aa: CASSPGQGTSYGYTF
v_call: TRBV18
clone_size: NA
cdr3_length: 15
j_call: TRBJ1-2
d_call: TRBD1

cdr3_nt: TGTGCCAGCAGGAGAGGCATTTCCTATGACTACACCTTC
cdr3_aa: CASRRGISYDYTF
v_call: TRBV2
clone_size: NA
cdr3_length: 13
j_call: TRBJ1-2
d_call: NA

cdr3_nt: TGCGCCAGCAGCTTGGTTACAGGGGTTTTCACTGAAGCTTTCTTT
cdr3_aa: CASSLVTGVFTEAFF
v_call: TRBV5-1
clone_size: NA
cdr3_length: 15
j_call: TRBJ1-1
d_call: TRBD1

cdr3_nt: TGCAGCGTTGAAGGGACAGGGGGGGCCAATGAGCAGTTCTTC
cdr3_aa: CSVEGTGGANEQFF
v_call: TRBV29-1
clone_size: NA
cdr3_length: 14
j_call: TRBJ2-1
d_call: TRBD1

cdr3_nt: TGTGCCAGCAGCTTAAGCTCGGGGGGCGGCAATCAGCCCCAGCATTTT
cdr3_aa: CASSLSSGGGNQPQHF
v_call: TRBV7-2
clone_size: NA
cdr3_length: 16
j_call: TRBJ1-5
d_call: NA

cdr3_nt: TGCGCCAGCAGCTTTTTCCAGGGGGCGCAAGAGACCCAGTACTTC
cdr3_aa: CASSFFQGAQETQYF
v_call: TRBV5-1
clone_size: NA
cdr3_length: 15
j_call: TRBJ2-5
d_call: TRBD1

cdr3_nt: TGTGCCAGCAGTTTAACTCCAGGGATCGGCTACACCTTC
cdr3_aa: CASSLTPGIGYTF
v_call: TRBV27
clone_size: NA
cdr3_length: 13
j_call: TRBJ1-2
d_call: NA

cdr3_nt: TGCGCCAGCAGCTTGGCCAGTTTTTCCAGGGAAAATGGCTACACCTTC
cdr3_aa: CASSLASFSRENGYTF
v_call: TRBV5-1
clone_size: NA
cdr3_length: 16
j_call: TRBJ1-2
d_call: NA

cdr3_nt: TGTGCCATCAGAAGAGGGACAGGACATACTAACTATGGCTACACCTTC
cdr3_aa: CAIRRGTGHTNYGYTF
v_call: TRBV10-3
clone_size: NA
cdr3_length: 16
j_call: TRBJ1-2
d_call: TRBD1

cdr3_nt: TGTGCCAGCAAACGGGTGCCGAGCTCCTACAATGAGCAGTTCTTC
cdr3_aa: CASKRVPSSYNEQFF
v_call: TRBV2
clone_size: NA
cdr3_length: 15
j_call: TRBJ2-1
d_call: NA

cdr3_nt: TGTGCCAGCAGCCAGAGAGCGGGAGTCTTCGTCGGGGAGCTGTTTTTT
cdr3_aa: CASSQRAGVFVGELFF
v_call: TRBV14
clone_size: NA
cdr3_length: 16
j_call: TRBJ2-2
d_call: TRBD2

cdr3_nt: TGTGCCAGCTTACGAAAATACAGGGGAGCTGAAGCTTTCTTT
cdr3_aa: CASLRKYRGAEAFF
v_call: TRBV28
clone_size: NA
cdr3_length: 14
j_call: TRBJ1-1
d_call: TRBD1

cdr3_nt: TGTGCCAGCAGCCATAACTACAGGGGAAAGGGTCAGCCCCAGCATTTT
cdr3_aa: CASSHNYRGKGQPQHF
v_call: TRBV3-1/TRBV3-2
clone_size: NA
cdr3_length: 16
j_call: TRBJ1-5
d_call: TRBD1

cdr3_nt: TGTGCCAGCAGTCAGGTGGGCGGGGGGCCAGGCTCTGGGGCCAACGTCCTGACTTTC
cdr3_aa: CASSQVGGGPGSGANVLTF
v_call: TRBV6-2/TRBV6-3
clone_size: few
cdr3_length: 19
j_call: TRBJ2-6
d_call: TRBD2

cdr3_nt: TGTGCCAGCAGCCCGCTACACAGGGAGTGGAATAACTATGGCTACACCTTC
cdr3_aa: CASSPLHREWNNYGYTF
v_call: TRBV7-2
clone_size: NA
cdr3_length: 17
j_call: TRBJ1-2
d_call: NA

cdr3_nt: TGTGCCAGCAGTTCCTGGGACAGGGGGCGAACCCTCTTTTATAGCAATCAGCCCCAGCATTTT
cdr3_aa: CASSSWDRGRTLFYSNQPQHF
v_call: TRBV28
clone_size: once
cdr3_length: 21
j_call: TRBJ1-5
d_call: TRBD1

cdr3_nt: TGTGCCAGCAGTCAACCGACAGGGGGCAACACTGAAGCTTTCTTT
cdr3_aa: CASSQPTGGNTEAFF
v_call: TRBV28
clone_size: NA
cdr3_length: 15
j_call: TRBJ1-1
d_call: TRBD1

cdr3_nt: TGTGCCAGCAGTTACTCGTCCGAGGGTCAGCCCCAGCATTTT
cdr3_aa: CASSYSSEGQPQHF
v_call: TRBV6-5
clone_size: NA
cdr3_length: 14
j_call: TRBJ1-5
d_call: NA

cdr3_nt: TGTGCCAGCAGCGTAGGCGGGGGGGCTAAGGGTGAGCAGTTCTTC
cdr3_aa: CASSVGGGAKGEQFF
v_call: TRBV9
clone_size: NA
cdr3_length: 15
j_call: TRBJ2-1
d_call: TRBD2

cdr3_nt: TGTGCCACCAAACGACAGGGCGTGAGCAATCAGCCCCAGCATTTT
cdr3_aa: CATKRQGVSNQPQHF
v_call: TRBV28
clone_size: few
cdr3_length: 15
j_call: TRBJ1-5
d_call: TRBD1

cdr3_nt: TGTGCCACCAGCAGAGATGGGGGAAAAGACAGGGCGAGGGAAAAACTGTTTTTT
cdr3_aa: CATSRDGGKDRAREKLFF
v_call: TRBV15
clone_size: NA
cdr3_length: 18
j_call: TRBJ1-4
d_call: TRBD1

cdr3_nt: TGTGCCAGTCGTCCGGGACAGATCTACAATGAGCAGTTCTTC
cdr3_aa: CASRPGQIYNEQFF
v_call: TRBV2
clone_size: NA
cdr3_length: 14
j_call: TRBJ2-1
d_call: TRBD1

cdr3_nt: TGCGCCAGCAGCTTGTTGCGGGACGCAAATGAGCAGTTCTTC
cdr3_aa: CASSLLRDANEQFF
v_call: TRBV5-1
clone_size: NA
cdr3_length: 14
j_call: TRBJ2-1
d_call: NA

cdr3_nt: TGTGCCAGCAGTTTGGACAGTACAGATACGCAGTATTTT
cdr3_aa: CASSLDSTDTQYF
v_call: TRBV12-3/TRBV12-4
clone_size: NA
cdr3_length: 13
j_call: TRBJ2-3
d_call: NA

cdr3_nt: TGTGCCAGCAGTTACTCGAGGGACGGCGGGACCTACGAGCAGTACTTC
cdr3_aa: CASSYSRDGGTYEQYF
v_call: TRBV6-5
clone_size: once
cdr3_length: 16
j_call: TRBJ2-7
d_call: NA

cdr3_nt: TGTGCCAGTAGTATGGGGGCAGGTTTTGAAGCTTTCTTT
cdr3_aa: CASSMGAGFEAFF
v_call: TRBV19
clone_size: once
cdr3_length: 13
j_call: TRBJ1-1
d_call: NA

cdr3_nt: TGTGCTAGTGGTTCTCATGACAGGGCGAACACTGAAGCTTTCTTT
cdr3_aa: CASGSHDRANTEAFF
v_call: TRBV12-5
clone_size: NA
cdr3_length: 15
j_call: TRBJ1-1
d_call: TRBD1

cdr3_nt: TGTGCCAGCAGCTTACTAACGGGGGGGAACTATGGCTACACCTTC
cdr3_aa: CASSLLTGGNYGYTF
v_call: TRBV5-6
clone_size: once
cdr3_length: 15
j_call: TRBJ1-2
d_call: NA

cdr3_nt: TGTGCCAGCAGCTTGGGGTCCGGACAGGGGGCTCATTCACCCCTCCACTTT
cdr3_aa: CASSLGSGQGAHSPLHF
v_call: TRBV5-4
clone_size: NA
cdr3_length: 17
j_call: TRBJ1-6
d_call: TRBD1

cdr3_nt: TGCGCCAGCAGCCAACATGCGGGGTCAAGGAATTCATCCCTCCACTTT
cdr3_aa: CASSQHAGSRNSSLHF
v_call: TRBV4-3
clone_size: NA
cdr3_length: 16
j_call: TRBJ1-6
d_call: NA

cdr3_nt: TGTGCCAGCAGCCAAGGGGCTAGCGATACGCAGTATTTT
cdr3_aa: CASSQGASDTQYF
v_call: TRBV3-1/TRBV3-2
clone_size: NA
cdr3_length: 13
j_call: TRBJ2-3
d_call: NA

cdr3_nt: TGTGCCAGCAGCCAAGATCTATTCGGGTGGGACAACCAACTGTTTTTT
cdr3_aa: CASSQDLFGWDNQLFF
v_call: TRBV4-2
clone_size: NA
cdr3_length: 16
j_call: TRBJ1-4
d_call: NA

cdr3_nt: TGCAGTGCTAGTAAAGCGGGAGGAATAGAGACCCAGTACTTC
cdr3_aa: CSASKAGGIETQYF
v_call: TRBV20-1
clone_size: NA
cdr3_length: 14
j_call: TRBJ2-5
d_call: TRBD2

cdr3_nt: TGTGCCATCAGTACCTCGGGACAACACTATGGCTACACCTTC
cdr3_aa: CAISTSGQHYGYTF
v_call: TRBV10-3
clone_size: once
cdr3_length: 14
j_call: TRBJ1-2
d_call: NA

cdr3_nt: TGTGCCAGCTCACCAAACACGGGGGAACCTTTCTTT
cdr3_aa: CASSPNTGEPFF
v_call: TRBV18
clone_size: NA
cdr3_length: 12
j_call: TRBJ1-1
d_call: NA

cdr3_nt: TGTGCCAGTACCACCGCAGGGTATAATTCACCCCTCCACTTT
cdr3_aa: CASTTAGYNSPLHF
v_call: TRBV19
clone_size: few
cdr3_length: 14
j_call: TRBJ1-6
d_call: NA

cdr3_nt: TGTGCCAGCAGCTTAGCAGGACTACTTAATCAGCCCCAGCATTTT
cdr3_aa: CASSLAGLLNQPQHF
v_call: TRBV11-2
clone_size: NA
cdr3_length: 15
j_call: TRBJ1-5
d_call: NA

cdr3_nt: TGCGCCAGCAGCTTGCGGGGGGGCGCGAGGAACACCGGGGAGCTGTTTTTT
cdr3_aa: CASSLRGGARNTGELFF
v_call: TRBV5-1
clone_size: NA
cdr3_length: 17
j_call: TRBJ2-2
d_call: TRBD2

cdr3_nt: TGTGCCAGCAGCTTAGTAGGAAACACCATATATTTT
cdr3_aa: CASSLVGNTIYF
v_call: TRBV7-9
clone_size: NA
cdr3_length: 12
j_call: TRBJ1-3
d_call: NA

cdr3_nt: TGTGCTAGTGGTTTGGTACTCTCCCTAACTAATGAAAAACTGTTTTTT
cdr3_aa: CASGLVLSLTNEKLFF
v_call: TRBV12-5
clone_size: NA
cdr3_length: 16
j_call: TRBJ1-4
d_call: NA

cdr3_nt: TGTGCCAGTAGTATAATAGGCGGGACGTATGGCTACACCTTC
cdr3_aa: CASSIIGGTYGYTF
v_call: TRBV19
clone_size: once
cdr3_length: 14
j_call: TRBJ1-2
d_call: NA

cdr3_nt: TGTGCCAGCAGTTTATTAGTCGGCACTGAAGCTTTCTTT
cdr3_aa: CASSLLVGTEAFF
v_call: TRBV27
clone_size: NA
cdr3_length: 13
j_call: TRBJ1-1
d_call: NA

cdr3_nt: TGTGCCAGCAGATCCGGGGGGAACTATGGCTACACCTTC
cdr3_aa: CASRSGGNYGYTF
v_call: TRBV28
clone_size: NA
cdr3_length: 13
j_call: TRBJ1-2
d_call: NA

cdr3_nt: TGCGCCAGCAGCTTGGCCCCGTCCACAGCCACCTACGAGCAGTACTTC
cdr3_aa: CASSLAPSTATYEQYF
v_call: TRBV5-1
clone_size: few
cdr3_length: 16
j_call: TRBJ2-7
d_call: NA